The sequence of this T cell receptor (beta chain) was determined in a study of technical replicates of blood from a few donors. The method was immunoSEQ multiplex PCR; TCRdb's version includes in-frame clones alone and lacks a portion of them. The sample includes around 97,000 clones, roughly 96% of them seen just once. The CDR3 runs to 13 residues. The germline gives CDR1 MNHEY, CDR2 SVGAGI. Trimming shortened V by 8 bases and J by 5 bases, and 15 bases separated the two germline ends. This TCR was sampled from a human donor in good health. The genes are TRBV6-5 and TRBJ1-1; tentative D call: TRBD1 (5 bases). The sample taken for sequencing was T cells isolated from PBMCs. CDR3 sequence: CASGGGLITEAFF. The CDR3 region has the DNA TGTGCCAGCGGGGGGGGGTTGATTACTGAAGCTTTCTTT.